One TCR beta chain is described in this entry. Its antigen is unknown. At one end the junction does not follow the germline gene, possibly because of a read error. No treatment of any kind had been given to any patient before thyroid surgery. This entry comes from a study of metastatic and nonmetastatic thyroid tumors. As for the study in general: It was across blood and tumor or nodule tissue from malignant and benign thyroid patients that repertoires were compared.

TCRdb re-called clones from the PCR reads using MiXCR. Among over 50,000 clones listed, 25% to 35% were seen once. Study-level results: In both blood and tumor samples, TCR beta diversity was reported significantly higher for malignant than benign nodules.

The TCR originated in a female donor with papillary thyroid cancer or a benign thyroid nodule (not recorded which). Some clones in this sample may be carry-over from other donors' samples. Specimen: blood.

The chain's CDR3 is CAGSDGTRLAGGRVQETQYF. The CDR3 DNA follows: TGTGCCGGCAGTGATGGGACGCGGCTAGCGGGGGGCCGTGTCCAAGAGACCCAGTACTTC. The chain combines TRBV6-4 with TRBJ2-5; 11 positions match TRBD2. Germline V gene lookup returns CDR1 MRHNA and CDR2 SNTAGT. The CDR3 covers 20 residues.